This is a list of T cell receptor beta chains from one sample in a study of T cell responses to AZD1222 COVID-19 vaccine. TCRdb keeps only in-frame clones here, not all; method: immunoSEQ multiplex PCR. The table includes about 130,000 clones, roughly 89% detected once. The material sequenced was peripheral blood, taken 28 days after the second AZD1222 dose. The receptors shown here come from an adult who received the AZD1222 COVID-19 vaccine. Each CDR3 is given without its conserved first and last residue. The size field is filled for only some rows; it gives once, few, many or a size class.

V gene: TRBV7-9; J gene: TRBJ1-3; clone size: .; CDR3 protein: ASSLTGNTIY
V gene: TRBV5-6; J gene: TRBJ1-2; clone size: .; CDR3 protein: ASSLVTGPNYGYT
V gene: TRBV29-1; J gene: TRBJ1-1; clone size: .; CDR3 protein: SVESGANTEAF
V gene: TRBV7-3; J gene: TRBJ2-1; clone size: .; CDR3 protein: ASRTGLGENNEQF
V gene: TRBV4-2; J gene: TRBJ1-1; clone size: .; CDR3 protein: ASSHWEAGEAF
V gene: TRBV29-1; J gene: TRBJ2-7; clone size: .; CDR3 protein: SVEVTASHEQY
V gene: TRBV28; J gene: TRBJ1-1; clone size: .; CDR3 protein: ASGLTRGQGVTEAF
V gene: TRBV19; J gene: TRBJ1-5; clone size: .; CDR3 protein: ASAEDNNQPQH
V gene: TRBV28; J gene: TRBJ1-6; clone size: .; CDR3 protein: ASSLSGAHSPLH
V gene: TRBV6-2/TRBV6-3; J gene: TRBJ1-1; clone size: .; CDR3 protein: ASSSRGRMNTEAF
V gene: TRBV5-1; J gene: TRBJ1-1; clone size: .; CDR3 protein: ASSRDRTNTEAF
V gene: TRBV27; J gene: TRBJ2-7; clone size: .; CDR3 protein: ASSWRALGGDYEQY
V gene: TRBV6-4; J gene: TRBJ2-2; clone size: .; CDR3 protein: ASRTSSGTGELF
V gene: TRBV7-9; J gene: TRBJ2-7; clone size: .; CDR3 protein: ASSLQTAAHYEQY
V gene: TRBV6-2/TRBV6-3; J gene: TRBJ2-1; clone size: .; CDR3 protein: ASSYSIRGSSNEQF
V gene: TRBV4-3; J gene: TRBJ1-3; clone size: .; CDR3 protein: ASSPTRAGTIY
V gene: TRBV12-3/TRBV12-4; J gene: TRBJ1-5; clone size: .; CDR3 protein: ASRDSGGQPQH
V gene: TRBV30; J gene: TRBJ2-2; clone size: few; CDR3 protein: AWSPRLAGGVGELF
V gene: TRBV3-1/TRBV3-2; J gene: TRBJ1-5; clone size: .; CDR3 protein: ASSARGNQPQH
V gene: TRBV29-1; J gene: TRBJ2-1; clone size: .; CDR3 protein: SAGQGPYNEQF
V gene: TRBV4-1; J gene: TRBJ2-3; clone size: .; CDR3 protein: ASSQDPVTDTQY
V gene: TRBV19; J gene: TRBJ1-5; clone size: .; CDR3 protein: ASRGPGNSNQPQH
V gene: TRBV19; J gene: TRBJ1-6; clone size: .; CDR3 protein: ASTQGSSYNSPLH
V gene: TRBV2; J gene: TRBJ1-6; clone size: .; CDR3 protein: ASSEALSTLH
V gene: TRBV30; J gene: TRBJ1-5; clone size: .; CDR3 protein: AWSDRGNQPQH
V gene: TRBV3-1/TRBV3-2; J gene: TRBJ2-2; clone size: once; CDR3 protein: ASSSRLAGGPFGALF
V gene: TRBV5-8; J gene: TRBJ1-5; clone size: .; CDR3 protein: ASSAGHRNQPQH
V gene: TRBV7-2; J gene: TRBJ2-6; clone size: .; CDR3 protein: ASSIGTGATGANVLT
V gene: TRBV30; J gene: TRBJ1-1; clone size: once; CDR3 protein: ASRGQGSAEAF
V gene: TRBV11-3; J gene: TRBJ1-6; clone size: .; CDR3 protein: ASSLTGLPGSPLH
V gene: TRBV30; J gene: TRBJ1-3; clone size: .; CDR3 protein: AWDPKGGNTIY